Listed below are T cell receptor beta chains from one sample, sequenced in a study of T cells of healthy individuals. TCRdb itself ran the 5' RACE reads through MiXCR, one entry per CDR3 protein. Among around 100,000 distinct CDR3 sequences listed, approximately 15% were seen once. The receptors stem from a human donor in good health. Each CDR3 is given with its conserved first and last residue. The D gene is left open where the match is weak. Some rows have no size entry. The others give once, few or many, or a class for an expanded clone.

clone size: -; J gene: TRBJ2-1; V gene: TRBV18; D gene: -; CDR3 DNA: TGTGCCAGCTCACCACCGGGTTCCGGAACATACAATGAGCAGTTCTTC; CDR3 protein: CASSPPGSGTYNEQFF
clone size: many; J gene: TRBJ2-3; V gene: TRBV3-1; D gene: -; CDR3 DNA: TGTGCCAGCAGCCCCCGTCGACTCAGTCGCACAGATACGCAGTATTTT; CDR3 protein: CASSPRRLSRTDTQYF
clone size: -; J gene: TRBJ1-4; V gene: TRBV4-2; D gene: -; CDR3 DNA: TGTGCCAGCAGCCAAGTGTTTGCAGACCGTAATGAAAAACTGTTTTTT; CDR3 protein: CASSQVFADRNEKLFF
clone size: few; J gene: TRBJ1-1; V gene: TRBV10-3; D gene: -; CDR3 DNA: TGTGCCATCAGTGAGTTCGGGGCAACAAAAAAGACTGAAGCTTTCTTT; CDR3 protein: CAISEFGATKKTEAFF
clone size: few; J gene: TRBJ1-4; V gene: TRBV5-1; D gene: -; CDR3 DNA: TGCGCCTCCCGGGCGGGACGTCGGGAAAAACTGTTTTTT; CDR3 protein: CASRAGRREKLFF
clone size: many; J gene: TRBJ2-7; V gene: TRBV29-1; D gene: -; CDR3 DNA: TGCAGCGTTGAAGGCCCGGTAGGCGAGCAGTACTTC; CDR3 protein: CSVEGPVGEQYF
clone size: -; J gene: TRBJ1-1; V gene: TRBV5-1; D gene: -; CDR3 DNA: TGCGCCAGCAGCTTAAAGGGGAGGACTGAAGCTTTCTTT; CDR3 protein: CASSLKGRTEAFF
clone size: many; J gene: TRBJ2-5; V gene: TRBV4-2; D gene: -; CDR3 DNA: TGTGCCAGCAGCCAAGCGAGGGGCCAAGAGACCCAGTACTTC; CDR3 protein: CASSQARGQETQYF
clone size: -; J gene: TRBJ1-2; V gene: TRBV7-9; D gene: -; CDR3 DNA: TGTGCCAGCAGCTTAGTACAGTTGGATGGCTACACCTTC; CDR3 protein: CASSLVQLDGYTF
clone size: many; J gene: TRBJ1-1; V gene: TRBV11-1; D gene: -; CDR3 DNA: TGTGCCAGCAGCCTGAAAATGAACACTGAAGCTTTCTTT; CDR3 protein: CASSLKMNTEAFF
clone size: few; J gene: TRBJ2-7; V gene: TRBV5-1; D gene: -; CDR3 DNA: TGCGCCAGCAGCTTGCTTAGCCGGCACGAGCAGTACTTC; CDR3 protein: CASSLLSRHEQYF
clone size: -; J gene: TRBJ1-5; V gene: TRBV6-2/TRBV6-3; D gene: TRBD1; CDR3 DNA: TGTGCCAGCAGTCGTTTGAAGGGGGCCCCTAATCAGCCCCAGCATTTT; CDR3 protein: CASSRLKGAPNQPQHF
clone size: -; J gene: TRBJ1-2; V gene: TRBV12-3/TRBV12-4; D gene: -; CDR3 DNA: TGTGCCAGCAGTTCTCGGGGGGTTGTGGATGGTAACTATGGCTACACCTTC; CDR3 protein: CASSSRGVVDGNYGYTF
clone size: many; J gene: TRBJ1-2; V gene: TRBV29-1; D gene: -; CDR3 DNA: TGCAGCGTTGGGGCGAGAGGGAAAGGAGAGGGCTACACCTTC; CDR3 protein: CSVGARGKGEGYTF
clone size: -; J gene: TRBJ1-4; V gene: TRBV20-1; D gene: -; CDR3 DNA: TGCAGCTTCCTACCGGGGGGCGCAACTAATGAAAAACTGTTTTTT; CDR3 protein: CSFLPGGATNEKLFF
clone size: few; J gene: TRBJ2-5; V gene: TRBV6-2/TRBV6-3; D gene: -; CDR3 DNA: TGTGCCAGCCGACAATCGAGAGGTCGGCAAGAGACCCAGTACTTC; CDR3 protein: CASRQSRGRQETQYF
clone size: few; J gene: TRBJ1-5; V gene: TRBV5-1; D gene: -; CDR3 DNA: TGCGCCAGCAGACTTGACGGGAATCAGCCCCAGCATTTT; CDR3 protein: CASRLDGNQPQHF
clone size: many; J gene: TRBJ2-3; V gene: TRBV7-2; D gene: -; CDR3 DNA: TGTGCCAGCAGCTTAGCAGTAAAAGATACGCAGTATTTT; CDR3 protein: CASSLAVKDTQYF
clone size: -; J gene: TRBJ2-7; V gene: TRBV6-2/TRBV6-3; D gene: -; CDR3 DNA: TGTGCCAGCAGTTACCGTGGGCAGTACTACGAGCAGTACTTC; CDR3 protein: CASSYRGQYYEQYF
clone size: few; J gene: TRBJ2-1; V gene: TRBV11-2; D gene: -; CDR3 DNA: TGTGCCAGCAGCTTAGGGACGTTAAGCTCCTACAATGAGCAGTTCTTC; CDR3 protein: CASSLGTLSSYNEQFF
clone size: -; J gene: TRBJ1-1; V gene: TRBV5-1; D gene: -; CDR3 DNA: TGCGCCAGCAGGCGGAGGGTCGGGTCAGCTTTCTTT; CDR3 protein: CASRRRVGSAFF
clone size: -; J gene: TRBJ2-5; V gene: TRBV5-1; D gene: TRBD1; CDR3 DNA: TGCGCCAGCAGCCCTGGACAGGGACGAGAGACCCAGTACTTC; CDR3 protein: CASSPGQGRETQYF
clone size: few; J gene: TRBJ2-1; V gene: TRBV2; D gene: -; CDR3 DNA: TGTGCCAGCAGTCCACACCCCGGGACCGGGTACAATGAGCAGTTCTTC; CDR3 protein: CASSPHPGTGYNEQFF
clone size: few; J gene: TRBJ2-2; V gene: TRBV7-9; D gene: -; CDR3 DNA: TGTGCCAGCAGGTTCGACAGGACCACCGGGGAGCTGTTTTTT; CDR3 protein: CASRFDRTTGELFF
clone size: -; J gene: TRBJ1-1; V gene: TRBV7-2; D gene: TRBD1; CDR3 DNA: TGTGCCAGCAGCTTCCCGTTATCAGGGGGGCGGGGGAACACTGAAGCTTTCTTT; CDR3 protein: CASSFPLSGGRGNTEAFF
clone size: few; J gene: TRBJ2-4; V gene: TRBV20-1; D gene: -; CDR3 DNA: TGCAGTGCCTCAAGCAAAAACATTCAGTACTTC; CDR3 protein: CSASSKNIQYF
clone size: -; J gene: TRBJ2-3; V gene: TRBV5-1; D gene: TRBD2; CDR3 DNA: TGCGCCAGCAGCGTACTAGCGGGAGGGAACACAGATACGCAGTATTTT; CDR3 protein: CASSVLAGGNTDTQYF
clone size: -; J gene: TRBJ2-1; V gene: TRBV28; D gene: -; CDR3 DNA: TGTGCCAGCAGTTGGGGGTCCGGGAATCTATACAATGAGCAGTTCTTC; CDR3 protein: CASSWGSGNLYNEQFF
clone size: -; J gene: TRBJ1-3; V gene: TRBV6-1; D gene: -; CDR3 DNA: TGTGCCAGCAGTGTTGAAAGGCAATCTGGAAACACCATATATTTT; CDR3 protein: CASSVERQSGNTIYF
clone size: few; J gene: TRBJ2-3; V gene: TRBV7-3; D gene: TRBD2; CDR3 DNA: TGTGCCAGCAGCTTATCGGGGGGGCCTGGTGATACGCAGTATTTT; CDR3 protein: CASSLSGGPGDTQYF
clone size: -; J gene: TRBJ2-7; V gene: TRBV20-1; D gene: TRBD2; CDR3 DNA: TGCAGTGCTGGGGGACTAGCGGGAGATGGCTACGAGCAGTACTTC; CDR3 protein: CSAGGLAGDGYEQYF
clone size: few; J gene: TRBJ2-2; V gene: TRBV4-2; D gene: -; CDR3 DNA: TGTGCCAGCAGCCAAGGTATCGCCGGGGAGCTGTTTTTT; CDR3 protein: CASSQGIAGELFF
clone size: few; J gene: TRBJ2-5; V gene: TRBV15; D gene: -; CDR3 DNA: TGTGCCACCAGCGGCTCTCGAACGGGACAGACCCAGTACTTC; CDR3 protein: CATSGSRTGQTQYF
clone size: -; J gene: TRBJ2-2; V gene: TRBV20-1; D gene: TRBD2; CDR3 DNA: TGCAGTGCTAGTAGCGGGATGGCAGCCGGGGAGCTGTTTTTT; CDR3 protein: CSASSGMAAGELFF
clone size: few; J gene: TRBJ2-5; V gene: TRBV5-4; D gene: -; CDR3 DNA: TGTGCCAGCAGCTCTGAGGGTCCCCAAGAGACCCAGTACTTC; CDR3 protein: CASSSEGPQETQYF
clone size: few; J gene: TRBJ2-7; V gene: TRBV20-1; D gene: -; CDR3 DNA: TGCAGTGCTAGAAAGCGGGTAGCCTACGAGCAGTACTTC; CDR3 protein: CSARKRVAYEQYF
clone size: -; J gene: TRBJ2-5; V gene: TRBV6-5; D gene: TRBD2; CDR3 DNA: TGTGCCAGCAGCCAAGGACTAGCGGGGGGAGAGACCCAGTACTTC; CDR3 protein: CASSQGLAGGETQYF
clone size: few; J gene: TRBJ2-4; V gene: TRBV28; D gene: -; CDR3 DNA: TGTGCCAGCAGTTTAAGGGGGGTGGGGCCCAAAAACATTCAGTACTTC; CDR3 protein: CASSLRGVGPKNIQYF
clone size: many; J gene: TRBJ2-3; V gene: TRBV13; D gene: TRBD2; CDR3 DNA: TGTGCCAGCAGTCCGGGACTAGCGGTCCCCGGTCCAGATACGCAGTATTTT; CDR3 protein: CASSPGLAVPGPDTQYF
clone size: few; J gene: TRBJ1-2; V gene: TRBV7-2; D gene: TRBD1; CDR3 DNA: TGTGCCAGCAGCCTACAGGGGACTAACTATGGCTACACCTTC; CDR3 protein: CASSLQGTNYGYTF
clone size: -; J gene: TRBJ2-1; V gene: TRBV27; D gene: TRBD2; CDR3 DNA: TGTGCCAGCAGTTTCTATGGGAGGGCCAATGAGCAGTTCTTC; CDR3 protein: CASSFYGRANEQFF
clone size: few; J gene: TRBJ1-1; V gene: TRBV7-2; D gene: -; CDR3 DNA: TGTGCCAGCAGCTTAGTCCCGTCGGGAGTTATGAACACTGAAGCTTTCTTT; CDR3 protein: CASSLVPSGVMNTEAFF
clone size: many; J gene: TRBJ2-3; V gene: TRBV6-5; D gene: -; CDR3 DNA: TGTGCCAGCAGTTACGTCGGGGGGCTTGGAGATACGCAGTATTTT; CDR3 protein: CASSYVGGLGDTQYF
clone size: few; J gene: TRBJ1-6; V gene: TRBV28; D gene: -; CDR3 DNA: TGTGCCAGCCTCCCAGGGCAGGGTAATTCACCCCTCCACTTT; CDR3 protein: CASLPGQGNSPLHF